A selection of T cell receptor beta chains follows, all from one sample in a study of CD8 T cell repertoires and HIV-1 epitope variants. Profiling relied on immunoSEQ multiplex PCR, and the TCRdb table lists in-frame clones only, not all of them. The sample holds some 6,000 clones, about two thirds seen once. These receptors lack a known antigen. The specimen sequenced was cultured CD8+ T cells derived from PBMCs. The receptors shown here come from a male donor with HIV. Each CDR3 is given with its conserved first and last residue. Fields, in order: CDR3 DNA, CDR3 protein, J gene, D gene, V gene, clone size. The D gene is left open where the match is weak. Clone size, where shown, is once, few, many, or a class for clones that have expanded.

CDR3nt: TGTGCCAGCAGTTCTTCACAGGGGGCTGACTATGGCTACACCTTC
CDR3aa: CASSSSQGADYGYTF
j_gene: TRBJ1-2
d_gene: TRBD1
v_gene: TRBV6-5
abundance: NA

CDR3nt: TGCGCCAGCAGCTTGTCTACAAGAAAGGGGGTATACACCATATATTTT
CDR3aa: CASSLSTRKGVYTIYF
j_gene: TRBJ1-3
d_gene: NA
v_gene: TRBV5-1
abundance: NA

CDR3nt: TGTGCCAGCAGCTTAGTGGTGGGTACCTACGAGCAGTACTTC
CDR3aa: CASSLVVGTYEQYF
j_gene: TRBJ2-7
d_gene: NA
v_gene: TRBV7-2
abundance: NA

CDR3nt: TGCGCCAGCAGCCAAGATAAGGGGTTGAACACTGAAGCTTTCTTT
CDR3aa: CASSQDKGLNTEAFF
j_gene: TRBJ1-1
d_gene: NA
v_gene: TRBV4-3
abundance: NA

CDR3nt: TGTGCCAGCAGTTACCTATCAGGGGGTGCGGATGGCTACACCTTC
CDR3aa: CASSYLSGGADGYTF
j_gene: TRBJ1-2
d_gene: TRBD1
v_gene: TRBV6-5
abundance: few

CDR3nt: TGTGCCAGCAGCGCTAAGACTAGCGGGGCTTCCACAGATACGCAGTATTTT
CDR3aa: CASSAKTSGASTDTQYF
j_gene: TRBJ2-3
d_gene: TRBD2
v_gene: TRBV9
abundance: NA

CDR3nt: TGTGCCAGCAGTTTTCGGGGATGGGGCACTGAAGCTTTCTTT
CDR3aa: CASSFRGWGTEAFF
j_gene: TRBJ1-1
d_gene: NA
v_gene: TRBV28
abundance: medium-sized

CDR3nt: TGTGCCAGCAGTTACTGGGGACTGAACACTGAAGCTTTCTTT
CDR3aa: CASSYWGLNTEAFF
j_gene: TRBJ1-1
d_gene: NA
v_gene: TRBV6-5
abundance: NA

CDR3nt: TGTGCCAGCAGTTTATTGGGCGGAGATACGCAGTATTTT
CDR3aa: CASSLLGGDTQYF
j_gene: TRBJ2-3
d_gene: NA
v_gene: TRBV28
abundance: NA

CDR3nt: TGTGCCAGCAGTCCTATCACAGGGATCGGCTACACCTTC
CDR3aa: CASSPITGIGYTF
j_gene: TRBJ1-2
d_gene: NA
v_gene: TRBV14
abundance: once

CDR3nt: TGCGCCAGCAGCCAAGATTATGGGACAGAGAAAGAGACCCAGTACTTC
CDR3aa: CASSQDYGTEKETQYF
j_gene: TRBJ2-5
d_gene: TRBD1
v_gene: TRBV4-3
abundance: NA

CDR3nt: TGTGCCAGTAGTATAGTGCAGGGCAATCAGCCCCAGCATTTT
CDR3aa: CASSIVQGNQPQHF
j_gene: TRBJ1-5
d_gene: NA
v_gene: TRBV19
abundance: NA

CDR3nt: TGCAGCGTTGTATTAGAGGACAGAACCTACGAGCAGTACTTC
CDR3aa: CSVVLEDRTYEQYF
j_gene: TRBJ2-7
d_gene: NA
v_gene: TRBV29-1
abundance: NA

CDR3nt: TGTGCCAGCAGCTTCGGAGGGGGCGCAGATACGCAGTATTTT
CDR3aa: CASSFGGGADTQYF
j_gene: TRBJ2-3
d_gene: NA
v_gene: TRBV5-4
abundance: few

CDR3nt: TGTGCCAGCAGCCCCGACGTTGCCCGGGACAATCGCTACGAGCAGTACTTC
CDR3aa: CASSPDVARDNRYEQYF
j_gene: TRBJ2-7
d_gene: NA
v_gene: TRBV14
abundance: NA

CDR3nt: TGTGCCAGCAGTGAGGGCTGGGGGGAGACCCAGTACTTC
CDR3aa: CASSEGWGETQYF
j_gene: TRBJ2-5
d_gene: NA
v_gene: TRBV6-1
abundance: NA

CDR3nt: TGCGCCAGCAGCTTGAGGGCAGGTGAGCAGTTCTTC
CDR3aa: CASSLRAGEQFF
j_gene: TRBJ2-1
d_gene: NA
v_gene: TRBV5-1
abundance: NA

CDR3nt: TGCGCCAGCAGCCAAGATGTTGGGCAGGGGAACACTGAAGCTTTCTTT
CDR3aa: CASSQDVGQGNTEAFF
j_gene: TRBJ1-1
d_gene: NA
v_gene: TRBV4-1
abundance: NA

CDR3nt: TGCGCCAGCAGCCAAGATAACCAAGGTTCCTACGAGCAGTACTTC
CDR3aa: CASSQDNQGSYEQYF
j_gene: TRBJ2-7
d_gene: NA
v_gene: TRBV4-1
abundance: NA

CDR3nt: TGTGCCAGCAGCGACGCGGGGGCGGTAGATACGCAGTATTTT
CDR3aa: CASSDAGAVDTQYF
j_gene: TRBJ2-3
d_gene: NA
v_gene: TRBV9
abundance: NA

CDR3nt: TGTGCCAGCAGTCTGGGACTAGCGGTAAGAGAGACCCAGTACTTC
CDR3aa: CASSLGLAVRETQYF
j_gene: TRBJ2-5
d_gene: TRBD2
v_gene: TRBV28
abundance: few

CDR3nt: TGTGCCAGCAGCCTCCCGACTATTTCGGATACGCAGTATTTT
CDR3aa: CASSLPTISDTQYF
j_gene: TRBJ2-3
d_gene: NA
v_gene: TRBV9
abundance: NA

CDR3nt: TGTGCCAGCAGCTTAGCGAGCGTTGGAGATACGCAGTATTTT
CDR3aa: CASSLASVGDTQYF
j_gene: TRBJ2-3
d_gene: NA
v_gene: TRBV7-8
abundance: NA

CDR3nt: TGCGTCACGCGAGGCGCTTTCTTT
CDR3aa: CVTRGAFF
j_gene: TRBJ1-1
d_gene: NA
v_gene: TRBV12-5
abundance: NA

CDR3nt: TGTGCCAGCAGCTTATGGGAGAATGAGCAGTTCTTC
CDR3aa: CASSLWENEQFF
j_gene: TRBJ2-1
d_gene: NA
v_gene: TRBV7-9
abundance: NA

CDR3nt: TGTGCCACCAGCAGTCCCGTTTTCGAAAAACTGTTTTTT
CDR3aa: CATSSPVFEKLFF
j_gene: TRBJ1-4
d_gene: NA
v_gene: TRBV15
abundance: NA

CDR3nt: TGCGCCAGCAGCCAAGACCCCCCTAGCGGGACTAGCACAGATACGCAGTATTTT
CDR3aa: CASSQDPPSGTSTDTQYF
j_gene: TRBJ2-3
d_gene: TRBD2
v_gene: TRBV4-1
abundance: NA

CDR3nt: TGTGCCAGCAGCTCCCTCCGGGAAGGAGCCAAAAACATTCAGTACTTC
CDR3aa: CASSSLREGAKNIQYF
j_gene: TRBJ2-4
d_gene: NA
v_gene: TRBV7-6
abundance: once

CDR3nt: TGTGCCAGCAGCTTGGACAGTGGGACTGAAGCTTTCTTT
CDR3aa: CASSLDSGTEAFF
j_gene: TRBJ1-1
d_gene: NA
v_gene: TRBV7-3
abundance: few

CDR3nt: TGTGCCAGCAGTCCCTACAGAGGCGGGGAGCAGTACTTC
CDR3aa: CASSPYRGGEQYF
j_gene: TRBJ2-7
d_gene: NA
v_gene: TRBV6-6
abundance: NA

CDR3nt: TGTGCCAGCAGCGGCAGGCACAGGAATGGCTACACCTTC
CDR3aa: CASSGRHRNGYTF
j_gene: TRBJ1-2
d_gene: NA
v_gene: TRBV2
abundance: NA

CDR3nt: TGTGCCAGCAGCTTGGGACAACACAGCAATCAGCCCCAGCATTTT
CDR3aa: CASSLGQHSNQPQHF
j_gene: TRBJ1-5
d_gene: NA
v_gene: TRBV5-8
abundance: few

CDR3nt: TGTGCCAGCAGCTTAGATCGGACGCGGGGGGGCAGGGAGACCCAGTACTTC
CDR3aa: CASSLDRTRGGRETQYF
j_gene: TRBJ2-5
d_gene: TRBD2
v_gene: TRBV7-3
abundance: NA

CDR3nt: TGTGCCAGCAGCCAAGAAGTATACAGGGGGTCCCACAATGAGCAGTTCTTC
CDR3aa: CASSQEVYRGSHNEQFF
j_gene: TRBJ2-1
d_gene: TRBD1
v_gene: TRBV4-2
abundance: NA

CDR3nt: TGTGCCAGCAGTTTAAGACCGCCCTCTGGGGCCAACGTCCTGACTTTC
CDR3aa: CASSLRPPSGANVLTF
j_gene: TRBJ2-6
d_gene: NA
v_gene: TRBV28
abundance: NA

CDR3nt: TGTGCCAGCAGCTACCCAACGACGGGGACTTATGGCTACACCTTC
CDR3aa: CASSYPTTGTYGYTF
j_gene: TRBJ1-2
d_gene: NA
v_gene: TRBV7-9
abundance: NA

CDR3nt: TGTGCCAGCAGCTTAGGACTAGAAGCTTTCTTT
CDR3aa: CASSLGLEAFF
j_gene: TRBJ1-1
d_gene: NA
v_gene: TRBV11-2
abundance: NA

CDR3nt: TGTGCCAGCAGTTTAGGGGCGAGCACAGATACGCAGTATTTT
CDR3aa: CASSLGASTDTQYF
j_gene: TRBJ2-3
d_gene: NA
v_gene: TRBV27
abundance: NA

CDR3nt: TGTGCCAGCAGCCCGACAGGGGAATTTTTTTCCTACGAGCAGTACTTC
CDR3aa: CASSPTGEFFSYEQYF
j_gene: TRBJ2-7
d_gene: TRBD1
v_gene: TRBV11-2
abundance: NA

CDR3nt: TGTGCCAGCAGTCTAGAGGAGGACAATGAGCAGTTCTTC
CDR3aa: CASSLEEDNEQFF
j_gene: TRBJ2-1
d_gene: NA
v_gene: TRBV28
abundance: NA

CDR3nt: TGCAGCGTTGAACTTTCTGAGCAGTTCTTC
CDR3aa: CSVELSEQFF
j_gene: TRBJ2-1
d_gene: NA
v_gene: TRBV29-1
abundance: NA

CDR3nt: TGTGCCAGCAGCAGGGGTCCTGGAAACACCATATATTTT
CDR3aa: CASSRGPGNTIYF
j_gene: TRBJ1-3
d_gene: NA
v_gene: TRBV28
abundance: NA

CDR3nt: TGTGCCAGTAGTATAGATAGGGAGACCCAGTACTTC
CDR3aa: CASSIDRETQYF
j_gene: TRBJ2-5
d_gene: NA
v_gene: TRBV19
abundance: NA

CDR3nt: TGTGCCAGCAGCTTTTCTAGCGGGGGGCAAGAGACCCAGTACTTC
CDR3aa: CASSFSSGGQETQYF
j_gene: TRBJ2-5
d_gene: TRBD2
v_gene: TRBV5-5
abundance: medium-sized

CDR3nt: TGCGCCAGCAGCCACCGAAACACTGAAGCTTTCTTT
CDR3aa: CASSHRNTEAFF
j_gene: TRBJ1-1
d_gene: NA
v_gene: TRBV4-1
abundance: few

CDR3nt: TGTGCCAGAAGCTTCCAACCTTCCGAGGACAGAAATTACTCTGGGGCCAACGTCCTGACTTTC
CDR3aa: CARSFQPSEDRNYSGANVLTF
j_gene: TRBJ2-6
d_gene: NA
v_gene: TRBV5-3
abundance: NA

CDR3nt: TGTGCCAGTAGTAACAGGGAGGACACTGAAGCTTTCTTT
CDR3aa: CASSNREDTEAFF
j_gene: TRBJ1-1
d_gene: NA
v_gene: TRBV19
abundance: NA

CDR3nt: TGTGCCAGCAGTTACTCTAACTGGGAAGGCATCTACGAGCAGTACTTC
CDR3aa: CASSYSNWEGIYEQYF
j_gene: TRBJ2-7
d_gene: NA
v_gene: TRBV6-5
abundance: NA

CDR3nt: TGTGCCAGCAGCTTTGGGACTAGCGGGAGTAATGAGCAGTTCTTC
CDR3aa: CASSFGTSGSNEQFF
j_gene: TRBJ2-1
d_gene: TRBD2
v_gene: TRBV11-1
abundance: NA

CDR3nt: TGCGCCAGCAGCCAAGATAGCGGGGGGGCCTTCGGGGAGACCCAGTACTTC
CDR3aa: CASSQDSGGAFGETQYF
j_gene: TRBJ2-5
d_gene: TRBD2
v_gene: TRBV4-1
abundance: NA

CDR3nt: TGTGCCAGCAGTTACGTGGACAGCCGGGAGCAGTTCTTC
CDR3aa: CASSYVDSREQFF
j_gene: TRBJ2-1
d_gene: NA
v_gene: TRBV6-5
abundance: medium-sized

CDR3nt: TGTGCCAGCAGTATCCAAGGAGCTAGCTCCTACGAGCAGTACTTC
CDR3aa: CASSIQGASSYEQYF
j_gene: TRBJ2-7
d_gene: NA
v_gene: TRBV28
abundance: once

CDR3nt: TGCGCCAGCAGCCCTGGGACTAGCGGGAGGTTCTACAATGAGCAGTTCTTC
CDR3aa: CASSPGTSGRFYNEQFF
j_gene: TRBJ2-1
d_gene: TRBD2
v_gene: TRBV5-1
abundance: NA

CDR3nt: TGTGCCAGCAGTTTGGAGGGGGCAGGAACTGAAGCTTTCTTT
CDR3aa: CASSLEGAGTEAFF
j_gene: TRBJ1-1
d_gene: TRBD1
v_gene: TRBV28
abundance: NA

CDR3nt: TGTGCCAGCAGCCGGTACGGGACAACCCAAGAGACCCAGTACTTC
CDR3aa: CASSRYGTTQETQYF
j_gene: TRBJ2-5
d_gene: NA
v_gene: TRBV14
abundance: NA

CDR3nt: TGTGCCAGCAGCTTAACCCGGGACTCCTCCTACGAGCAGTACTTC
CDR3aa: CASSLTRDSSYEQYF
j_gene: TRBJ2-7
d_gene: NA
v_gene: TRBV7-2
abundance: few

CDR3nt: TGTGCCATCAGTGCGGGCAGCGAGCAGTACTTC
CDR3aa: CAISAGSEQYF
j_gene: TRBJ2-7
d_gene: NA
v_gene: TRBV10-3
abundance: NA

CDR3nt: TGCAGCGTTTTGCTCGGGACAGGGTTGTACGAGCAGTACTTC
CDR3aa: CSVLLGTGLYEQYF
j_gene: TRBJ2-7
d_gene: TRBD1
v_gene: TRBV29-1
abundance: NA

CDR3nt: TGTGCTGGAGGGGACATGGTAATGGGGCAGCCCCAGCATTTT
CDR3aa: CAGGDMVMGQPQHF
j_gene: TRBJ1-5
d_gene: NA
v_gene: TRBV6-1
abundance: NA

CDR3nt: TGCGCCAGCAGCCAGTTAGGTTCTGGAAACACCATATATTTT
CDR3aa: CASSQLGSGNTIYF
j_gene: TRBJ1-3
d_gene: NA
v_gene: TRBV4-1
abundance: NA